The clone carrying this T cell receptor (beta chain) is deemed medium-sized by its frequency. Its antigen is unknown. This sample is part of a study of T cell clusters in autoimmune cytopenias. Study-level information: The median distinct TRB clonotype count was fewer than 3,000 per sample, from a median approximately 53,000 reads.

Study-level results: Primary autoimmune cytopenia patients seemingly lacked the physiological T cell clusters found in healthy donors.

TRB amplification used around 0.25 ug of peripheral blood genomic DNA. TRB was amplified by touch-down multiplex PCR, primer pools A and B combined. TCRdb re-called the multiplex PCR reads and shows each CDR3 protein once, DNA omitted. This listing includes approximately 10,000 distinct CDR3 sequences. Sequences were obtained from peripheral blood. The receptor was derived from a human donor with an autoimmune cytopenia or autoimmune hepatitis (not recorded which).

CDR3: CASSEYSGTGYEQYF. This chain links TRBV6-5 with TRBJ2-7; TCRdb names TRBD1, which stays unverified in the absence of DNA. Germline V gene lookup returns CDR1 MNHEY and CDR2 SVGAGI. The CDR3 is made up of 15 amino acids.